These 32 T cell receptor beta chains share one sample of origin, sequenced in a study of blood T cell repertoires in COVID-19. Clones were sequenced by immunoSEQ multiplex PCR, and TCRdb holds only the in-frame ones, with some missing. This sample has 270,000 or so clones, with just under 90% found just once. The sequencing input was peripheral blood. The receptors derive from a woman in her twenties or thirties with COVID-19, enrolled during active disease.

The chain couples TRBV7-9 to TRBJ1-4, with a tentative D call TRBD1 (5 bases). V lost 5 bases, J lost 3 bases, and 13 bases lay in between. The germline V gene has CDR1 SEHNR and CDR2 FQNEAQ (reference sequence). The CDR3 consists of 15 residues. DNA for the CDR3: TGTGCCAGCAGCCCCCTAGGGGTACCTAATGAAAAACTGTTTTTT. The encoded protein is CASSPLGVPNEKLFF.

The chain combines TRBV5-1 with TRBJ1-2; 8 nucleotides agree with TRBD1. The junction had 7 bases not matched to a gene; V was cut back by 4 bases and J by 2 bases. The CDR3 length is 15 residues. The V gene's germline CDR1 is SGHRS and CDR2 YFSETQ. CDR3 loop: CASSSQGARNYGYTF. The CDR3 DNA follows: TGCGCCAGCAGCAGCCAGGGGGCGCGGAACTATGGCTACACCTTC.

The chain's CDR3 is CASSHRGRDYNEQFF. The CDR3 DNA is TGTGCCAGCAGCCATAGGGGGCGCGATTACAATGAGCAGTTCTTC. The V and J genes are TRBV11-2 and TRBJ2-1, with 7 bases lining up with TRBD1. CDR1 is SGHAT, CDR2 FQNNGV, per germline. The CDR3 has 15 amino acids. The ends lost 5 bases at V and 4 bases at J; junction bases unmatched: 8. Based on the CDR3 plus reference TRBV11-2 and TRBJ2-1, the full variable domain is EAGVAQSPRYKIIEKRQSVAFWCNPISGHATLYWYQQILGQGPKLLIQFQNNGVVDDSQLPKDRFSAERLKGVDSTLKIQPAKLEDSAVYLCASSHRGRDYNEQFFGPGTRLTVL.

This chain links TRBV27 with TRBJ1-3; D is unresolved. V shed 8 bases and J shed 1 base, with 12 bases lying between them. CDR3 length: 14 amino acids. Germline V gene sequence: CDR1 MNHEY, CDR2 SMNVEV (reference sequence). The CDR3: CASRGVDSGNTIYF. The CDR3 DNA reads TGTGCCAGCCGGGGAGTTGATTCTGGAAACACCATATATTTT.

V is TRBV2 and J is TRBJ2-1; D is undetermined. Germline lookup yields CDR1 SNHLY and CDR2 FYNNEI. V lost 6 bases, J lost 9 bases, and 6 bases lay in between. This CDR3 comprises 10 residues. The CDR3 DNA follows: TGTGCCAGCAGCACGGGTGAGCAGTTCTTC. As protein: CASSTGEQFF.

The rearrangement uses TRBV19 and TRBJ2-7; 7 bases fit TRBD1. Trimming at V came to 8 bases and at J to 2 bases, leaving 6 bases not matched to a gene. CDR3 length equals 13 residues. Germline lookup yields CDR1 LNHDA and CDR2 SQIVND (reference sequence). CDR3: CASAPGGPYEQYF. CDR3 sequence (DNA): TGTGCCAGTGCCCCAGGGGGACCCTACGAGCAGTACTTC.

The chain carries TRBV7-9 and TRBJ1-2; perhaps TRBD1 as D (6 bases). Germline CDR1 reads SEHNR; CDR2 reads FQNEAQ (reference sequence). The CDR3 has 13 amino acids. The V gene lost 2 bases and the J gene lost 7 bases, with 11 bases spanning the gap. In nucleotides, the CDR3 is TGTGCCAGCAGCTTAATTGGGGGCGGTGGCTACACCTTC. Protein product: CASSLIGGGGYTF.

The V and J genes are TRBV6-6 and TRBJ2-7; 9 bases are shared with TRBD1. The junction had 4 bases not matched to a gene; V was cut back by 5 bases and J by 2 bases. This CDR3 region has 14 residues. Per the germline V gene, CDR1 is MNHNY and CDR2 is SVGAGI (reference sequence). The CDR3 sequence: CASSPGTGPYEQYF. In DNA form, the CDR3 reads TGTGCCAGCAGTCCTGGGACAGGGCCCTACGAGCAGTACTTC.

V gene TRBV6-5 combines with J gene TRBJ2-7, with D perhaps matching TRBD2 (5 bases). Germline-derived CDR1 and CDR2 are MNHEY and SVGAGI. CDR3 length equals 13 residues. The chain's CDR3 is CPTRQLYRGEQYF. CDR3 coding DNA: TGTCCAACAAGGCAGTTATACCGGGGAGAGCAGTACTTC.

The CDR3: CASSTGVGNTIYF. CDR3 nucleotide sequence: TGTGCCAGCAGTACAGGGGTTGGAAACACCATATATTTT. The chain uses TRBV6-4 and TRBJ1-3, with 7 bases that match TRBD1. CDR1 is MRHNA and CDR2 is SNTAGT in the germline V gene. The trim removed 5 bases at V and 3 bases at J, leaving 1 base unmatched. The length of the CDR3 is 13 residues.

The chain combines TRBV5-1 with TRBJ1-6; 7 bases fit TRBD1. With 4 bases clipped from V and 7 bases from J, the junction kept 11 bases outside the gene matches. The CDR3 length is 16 residues. Germline values: CDR1 SGHRS, CDR2 YFSETQ. CDR3 coding DNA: TGCGCCAGCAGCGGCAACCCCGGACAGGCGAATTCACCCCTCCACTTT. Translated, it gives CASSGNPGQANSPLHF.

This chain joins TRBV5-1 and TRBJ2-1; possible D gene TRBD2, 5 bases. The CDR3 consists of 15 residues. From germline, CDR1 is SGHRS and CDR2 YFSETQ. Trimming pared 4 bases from V and 6 bases from J, leaving 17 bases between. CDR3 region: CASSPPFRGVNEQFF. In nucleotides, the CDR3 is TGCGCCAGCAGCCCCCCTTTTCGGGGAGTCAATGAGCAGTTCTTC.

This clone was observed once. V and J are TRBV13 and TRBJ2-7; 7 bases map to TRBD2. CDR1 PRHDT and CDR2 FYEKMQ come from the germline V gene (reference sequence). The CDR3 length is 15 residues. V trimming: 4 bases; J trimming: 3 bases; junction bases outside the gene matches: 9. CDR3 region: CASSSRTGGNYEQYF. CDR3 DNA: TGTGCCAGCAGCTCCCGGACGGGGGGAAACTACGAGCAGTACTTC.

This clone was detected only once. V and J are TRBV19 and TRBJ1-2; 9 nucleotides line up with TRBD1. Germline CDR1 reads LNHDA; CDR2 reads SQIVND (reference sequence). The junction had 5 bases not matched to a gene; V was cut back by 7 bases and J by 5 bases. The CDR3 runs to 13 residues. The CDR3 here is CASTQDRGYGYTF. For the CDR3, the DNA is TGTGCCAGTACCCAGGACAGGGGATATGGCTACACCTTC.

The chain couples TRBV11-2 to TRBJ1-4; tentative D call: TRBD1 (5 bases). The CDR3 consists of 15 residues. The V and J ends lost 1 base and 8 bases respectively, with 14 bases between them. The germline gives CDR1 SGHAT, CDR2 FQNNGV. The chain's CDR3 is CASSLGAGWKEKLFF. The DNA of the CDR3 is TGTGCCAGCAGCTTAGGAGCAGGGTGGAAGGAAAAACTGTTTTTT.

The J gene is TRBJ1-2, the V gene TRBV9; 8 bases are shared with TRBD1. Germline V gene sequence: CDR1 SGDLS, CDR2 YYNGEE. The CDR3 has 15 residues. Unmatched junction bases numbered 4, after V lost 0 bases and J lost 3 bases. The CDR3 DNA reads TGTGCCAGCAGCGTAGCAGGGGGCTCCCACTATGGCTACACCTTC. As protein: CASSVAGGSHYGYTF. Filled out from reference TRBV9 and TRBJ1-2, the complete variable domain reads DSGVTQTPKHLITATGQRVTLRCSPRSGDLSVYWYQQSLDQGLQFLIQYYNGEERAKGNILERFSAQQFPDLHSELNLSSLELGDSALYFCASSVAGGSHYGYTFGSGTRLTVV.

The chain combines TRBV29-1 with TRBJ2-7, with 7 bases matching TRBD1. The CDR3 spans 16 residues. V was clipped by 6 bases and J by 1 base; unmatched bases: 15. Germline CDR1 reads SQVTM; CDR2 reads ANQGSEA. Here the CDR3 reads CSVPVFDNRGSYEQYF. As DNA, the CDR3 is TGCAGCGTCCCCGTTTTTGATAACAGGGGATCCTACGAGCAGTACTTC.

This chain uses TRBV5-1 with TRBJ1-3; D gene ambiguous. Trimming pared 2 bases from V and 0 bases from J, leaving 6 bases between. The germline gives CDR1 SGHRS, CDR2 YFSETQ. CDR3 length equals 14 residues. The CDR3 is CASSLHGSGNTIYF. The CDR3 DNA is TGCGCCAGCAGCTTACATGGCTCTGGAAACACCATATATTTT. Filled out from reference TRBV5-1 and TRBJ1-3, the complete variable domain reads KAGVTQTPRYLIKTRGQQVTLSCSPISGHRSVSWYQQTPGQGLQFLFEYFSETQRNKGNFPGRFSGRQFSNSRSEMNVSTLELGDSALYLCASSLHGSGNTIYFGEGSWLTVV.

This clone has only one observation. This chain uses TRBV5-1 with TRBJ2-3, with 11 bases matching TRBD2. The CDR3 is 16 amino acids. The germline gives CDR1 SGHRS, CDR2 YFSETQ. With V trimmed by 4 bases and J by 5 bases, 9 bases remained unmatched. CDR3 amino acids: CASSISGGAVLDTQYF. The CDR3, as DNA: TGCGCCAGCAGCATTAGCGGGGGGGCGGTCTTAGATACGCAGTATTTT.

On this clone: Other DNA sequences of this sample code for an identical CDR3. The gene calls are TRBV18 and TRBJ1-1; D unclear. The V and J ends lost 0 bases and 1 base respectively, with 6 bases between them. Germline CDR1 reads KGHSH; CDR2 reads LQKENI. This CDR3 has 14 amino acids. CDR3 protein: CASSPPSQNTEAFF. The CDR3 region has the DNA TGTGCCAGCTCACCACCGTCCCAGAACACTGAAGCTTTCTTT.

The V and J genes are TRBV27 and TRBJ2-1; D call uncertain. The CDR3 is 13 residues long. Trimming stripped 0 bases from V and 4 bases from J, with 4 bases between. Germline values: CDR1 MNHEY, CDR2 SMNVEV (reference sequence). CDR3 DNA: TGTGCCAGCAGTTTATCGAGATACAATGAGCAGTTCTTC. Encoded protein: CASSLSRYNEQFF.

The chain recombines TRBV27 with TRBJ2-1; TRBD2 agrees at 14 bases. V lost 7 bases, J lost 13 bases, and 15 bases stayed unmatched. The CDR3 has 16 residues. In germline, CDR1 is MNHEY, CDR2 SMNVEV (reference sequence). The CDR3 DNA is TGTGCCAGCACCGAGGGGACTAGCGGGGGCCTAAATGGCCAGTTCTTC. It encodes CASTEGTSGGLNGQFF.

V usage is TRBV19 and J usage is TRBJ2-3, with 12 bases identical to TRBD2. This CDR3 is built from 14 residues. Germline CDR1 reads LNHDA; CDR2 reads SQIVND (reference sequence). Trimming at V came to 6 bases and at J to 3 bases, leaving 1 base not matched to a gene. DNA of the CDR3: TGTGCCAGTAGCCTAGCGGGGGGGACAGATACGCAGTATTTT. Its translation: CASSLAGGTDTQYF.

The rearrangement joins TRBV3-1 (or the pseudogene TRBV3-2) to TRBJ2-7; TRBD2 is a possible D gene (7 bases). This CDR3 has 13 residues. Germline CDR1 is LGHDT and CDR2 is YNNKEL (reference sequence). Trimming pared 3 bases from V and 2 bases from J, leaving 8 bases between. CDR3 residues: CASSHGGPYEQYF. DNA of the CDR3: TGTGCCAGCAGCCACGGGGGGCCCTACGAGCAGTACTTC.

The V call is TRBV21-1, the J call TRBJ1-5; TRBD1, the table's D call, was not compared with the DNA. TRBV21-1 is a documented pseudogene. The CDR3 consists of 12 residues. In nucleotides, the CDR3 is TGTGCCAGCGAGGCAGGGGATCAGCCCCAGCATTTT. Protein sequence: CASEAGDQPQHF.

This clone was seen once. This rearrangement joins TRBV6-5 to TRBJ2-3, with D possibly being TRBD2 (5 bases). This CDR3 comprises 13 residues. Trimming removed 5 bases from V and 1 base from J, with 7 bases in between. CDR1 and CDR2 from the germline V gene are MNHEY and SVGAGI. The CDR3: CASSPRGTDTQYF. Here the CDR3 DNA reads TGTGCCAGCAGTCCGAGGGGCACAGATACGCAGTATTTT.

V gene TRBV5-1 combines with J gene TRBJ2-7; 7 positions agree with TRBD1. V shed 0 bases, J shed 0 bases, and the junction held 6 bases outside the gene matches. Germline CDR1 SGHRS, CDR2 YFSETQ. CDR3 length equals 16 residues. The CDR3 nucleotides are TGCGCCAGCAGCTTGGGTGGACAGGCAAGCTCCTACGAGCAGTACTTC. It is translated as CASSLGGQASSYEQYF.

J is TRBJ1-5 and V is TRBV6-5; TRBD1 aligns across 7 bases. From germline, CDR1 is MNHEY and CDR2 SVGAGI. The CDR3 is made up of 14 amino acids. J gave up 0 bases and V 6 bases, and 2 bases lay outside the gene matches. CDR3 in amino acids: CASRTGLSNQPQHF. Here the CDR3 DNA reads TGTGCCAGCAGGACAGGGCTTAGCAATCAGCCCCAGCATTTT.

V is TRBV6-1 and J is TRBJ1-2; tentatively, D is TRBD1 (6 bases). The CDR3 loop spans 16 amino acids. Trimming removed 0 bases from V and 4 bases from J, with 15 bases in between. CDR1 MNHNS and CDR2 SASEGT come from the germline V gene. The CDR3 region has the DNA TGTGCCAGCAGTGAAGCGCTGGCAAGGGGGGGCTATGGCTACACCTTC. It is translated as CASSEALARGGYGYTF.

The chain couples TRBV7-9 to TRBJ2-7, with D perhaps matching TRBD1 (7 bases). Germline V gene lookup returns CDR1 SEHNR and CDR2 FQNEAQ (reference sequence). Trimming took 4 bases from V and 2 from J, leaving 24 bases between them. The CDR3 consists of 18 residues. The CDR3 DNA reads TGTGCCAGCAGCTCGAGGAGGGGGTCAGGGACAGCTACCTACGAGCAGTACTTC. Translation gives CASSSRRGSGTATYEQYF.

The gene calls are TRBV5-6 and TRBJ1-2, with a possible D match to TRBD1 (6 bases). The CDR3 sequence is 15 residues long. Germline assignment: CDR1 SGHDT and CDR2 YYEEEE. V was shortened by 4 bases and J by 2 bases, with 15 bases between the two germline ends. The CDR3 DNA reads as TGTGCCAGCAGCCCAACAGGGTTGGGGAACTATGGCTACACCTTC. This translates into CASSPTGLGNYGYTF.

The chain recombines TRBV6-1 with TRBJ1-3, with D possibly being TRBD1 (6 bases). The CDR3 is 16 residues long. Trimming left V 1 base short and J 1 base short, with 11 bases between. Germline loops: CDR1 MNHNS, CDR2 SASEGT. The CDR3 DNA sequence: TGTGCCAGCAGTGAAGTGGGGGCGCGGTCTGGAAACACCATATATTTT. Amino acids: CASSEVGARSGNTIYF.